These T cell receptor beta chains were read from a single sample in a study of T-cell reconstitution after alpha-beta-depleted transplantation in children. TCRdb independently ran MiXCR on the PCR reads; one entry per CDR3 protein. The sample includes around 16,000 distinct CDR3 sequences, 7.7% of them seen just once. The sequencing here drew on PBMCs, mostly from graft donor cells, taken 60 days after TCRalphabeta/CD19-depleted stem cell transplant. The receptors were sampled from a boy less than two years old who had a stem cell transplant for Wiskott-Aldrich syndrome, so the T cells may come from the graft donor. CDR3s include the opening cysteine and the closing phenylalanine or tryptophan. The order of the fields is V gene, CDR3 protein.

V: TRBV27
CDR3: CASSSKGRGVQKAFF

V: TRBV7-9
CDR3: CASSQDSTTSGELFF

V: TRBV20-1
CDR3: CSASISPGQKYEQYF

V: TRBV4-3
CDR3: CASSQWGPAGGYTGELFF

V: TRBV6-5
CDR3: CASSYSSGRSYEQYF

V: TRBV7-2
CDR3: CASSLMWTYEQYF

V: TRBV6-2/TRBV6-3
CDR3: CASRYRSGLAGPGELFF

V: TRBV3-1
CDR3: CASSLGNEQYF

V: TRBV15
CDR3: CATSSLQGAKAEAFF

V: TRBV12-3/TRBV12-4
CDR3: CASTLGLTGGLDEQYF

V: TRBV4-1
CDR3: CASSQGLRSTGELFF

V: TRBV5-1
CDR3: CASSPRTGQTYEQYF

V: TRBV28
CDR3: CASSLGTPRGKLFF

V: TRBV3-1
CDR3: CASSHPTFDNEQFF

V: TRBV7-9
CDR3: CASSPGRTTSTDTQYF

V: TRBV15
CDR3: CATSKPDRLDQPQHF

V: TRBV5-1
CDR3: CASSLQPGGPGEQYF

V: TRBV7-3
CDR3: CASSSRVGPTDTQYF

V: TRBV7-9
CDR3: CASSISWGTEAFF

V: TRBV10-3
CDR3: CAIVFRKLIDSNQPQHF

V: TRBV6-2/TRBV6-3
CDR3: CASLFAPEDDRYYGYTF

V: TRBV20-1
CDR3: CSARIHPSYNEQFF

V: TRBV11-2
CDR3: CASSLVVESQTQYF

V: TRBV20-1
CDR3: CSADDRSSYNSPLHF

V: TRBV5-1
CDR3: CASSFGWEGDGELFF

V: TRBV6-1
CDR3: CASSEFVTGVFQPQHF

V: TRBV3-1
CDR3: CASSSHRAGEETQYF

V: TRBV19
CDR3: CASSRAGFRGDTQYF

V: TRBV21-1
CDR3: CASSKRSGEGGQRGEQYF

V: TRBV7-9
CDR3: CASSLLRTDTQYF

V: TRBV9
CDR3: CASSEGTAIPYEQYF

V: TRBV7-2
CDR3: CASTSQGATGELFF

V: TRBV12-3/TRBV12-4
CDR3: CASRPGNYEQYF

V: TRBV20-1
CDR3: CSAELAGGTNEQFF

V: TRBV9
CDR3: CASSEQGAETQYF

V: TRBV5-1
CDR3: CASSLHRVNTEAFF

V: TRBV7-9
CDR3: CASSSRPGGGYQYEQYF

V: TRBV12-3/TRBV12-4
CDR3: CASGTSGRMLYNEQFF

V: TRBV7-9
CDR3: CASSPRSGDRLHSGELFF

V: TRBV18
CDR3: CASSPQSGTVNIQYF

V: TRBV5-1
CDR3: CASSPQVRETQYF

V: TRBV30
CDR3: CAWAGTATNEKLFF

V: TRBV6-6
CDR3: CASSPSMEQFF

V: TRBV10-2
CDR3: CASSPSNRGAYEQYF

V: TRBV3-1
CDR3: CASSRDNTYEQYF

V: TRBV19
CDR3: CASSLIPTWDNEQFF